This TCR beta chain was recorded in a study of T cells after yellow fever vaccination. Across the study: Low-cell-number fractions were prepared with SMART-Seq v4 Ultra Low Input.

This clonotype was detected many times. Study findings and constraints: Just a small share of clonotypes turned up in the CD4 compartment as well as the CD8 compartment. Contamination of FACS-sorted repertoires by abundant clonotypes from the bulk population could occur.

UMIs and a universal primer site were added when TCR cDNA was made by 5'RACE template switching. TCRdb redid the calling of the 5' RACE reads with MiXCR, one entry per CDR3 protein. The sample has 25,000 or so distinct CDR3 sequences; roughly 4.7% are singletons. The ends were cut back, 3 bases at V and 5 bases at J, with 13 bases in the middle. Germline CDR1 and CDR2: SGHTA and FQGNSA. CDR3 length equals 14 residues. The chain links TRBV7-2 to TRBJ2-5; D not resolved. The receptor was isolated from a young man who received the YFV17D yellow fever vaccine. The specimen comprised PBMCs, either bulk or a sorted T-cell subset (CD4+, CD8+, memory, or dextramer-sorted; not recorded which), sampled on the day of the yellow fever booster vaccination. The CDR3 DNA is TGTGCCAGCAGCTTGCTAGGCCCCCTGGAGACCCAGTACTTC. It codes for CASSLLGPLETQYF.